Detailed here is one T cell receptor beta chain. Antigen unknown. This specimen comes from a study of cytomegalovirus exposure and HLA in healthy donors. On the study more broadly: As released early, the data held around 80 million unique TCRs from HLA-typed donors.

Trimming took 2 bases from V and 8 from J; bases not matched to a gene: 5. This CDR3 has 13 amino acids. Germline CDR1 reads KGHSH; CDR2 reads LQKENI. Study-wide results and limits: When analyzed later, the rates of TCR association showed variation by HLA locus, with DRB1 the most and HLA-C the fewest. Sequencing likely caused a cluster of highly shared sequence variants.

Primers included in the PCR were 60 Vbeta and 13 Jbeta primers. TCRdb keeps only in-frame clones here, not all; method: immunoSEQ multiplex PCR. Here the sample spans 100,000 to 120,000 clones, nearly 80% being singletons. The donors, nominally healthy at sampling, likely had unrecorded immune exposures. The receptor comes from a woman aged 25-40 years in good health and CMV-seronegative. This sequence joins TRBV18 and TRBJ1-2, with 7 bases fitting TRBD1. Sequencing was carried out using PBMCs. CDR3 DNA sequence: TGTGCCAGCTCACCAGGGCAAGGGGGCGGCTACACCTTC. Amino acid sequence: CASSPGQGGGYTF.